This section outlines one T cell receptor beta chain sequence together with its context. Enrolled during active infection, Seattle patients were then followed longitudinally. As originally analysed: Reference gene primer amplification yielded estimated nucleated cell counts. The table came from immunoSEQ multiplex PCR; TCRdb's copy has only in-frame clones and leaves some out. That table supplies the V and J calls and clone size; D and trimming were determined from the DNA. Found here are 350,000 or so clones, about 87% of them singletons; the top ten hold less than 11%. The V gene end was trimmed by 7 bases and the J gene end by 8 bases; junction bases not matched to a gene: 13. There are 15 residues in the CDR3. The germline gives CDR1 MDHEN, CDR2 SYDVKM. The data stem from a study of blood T cell repertoires in COVID-19. In the study overall: Researchers got acute and convalescent COVID-19 samples from the United States, Italy and Spain. Sources were T cells, B-cell-depleted T cells, or PBMCs; the material itself was cDNA or gDNA.

The receptor was isolated from a woman in her 30s with COVID-19, enrolled during active disease. Sequencing was performed on peripheral blood. The genes are TRBV28 and TRBJ2-1; 8 bases are shared with TRBD2. CDR3 nucleotide sequence: TGTGCCAGCACCCCCGGGGGGGCTAGCGAAGATGAGCAGTTCTTC. It encodes CASTPGGASEDEQFF.